This TCR beta chain is drawn from a study of blood T cell repertoires in COVID-19. For the study at large: Spain, Italy and the United States supplied samples that represented acute and convalescent COVID-19.

Each participant's cohort was designated according to participant-reported clinical history. V shed 4 bases and J 2 bases; nucleotides not matched to a gene: 2. The CDR3 loop spans 15 amino acids. Germline V gene sequence: CDR1 MRHNA, CDR2 SNTAGT. This clone appeared a few times. TCRdb keeps only in-frame clones here, not all; method: immunoSEQ multiplex PCR. The repertoire holds about 160,000 clones, with approximately 80% as singletons. Material: PBMCs or T cells enriched from blood (not recorded which). The TCR sequence derives from a woman aged 60 to 75 who had recovered from COVID-19. The chain links TRBV6-4 to TRBJ1-5, with TRBD1 matching over 10 bases. Here the CDR3 reads CASSAGTGGNQPQHF. For the CDR3, the DNA is TGTGCCAGCAGTGCCGGGACAGGGGGCAATCAGCCCCAGCATTTT.